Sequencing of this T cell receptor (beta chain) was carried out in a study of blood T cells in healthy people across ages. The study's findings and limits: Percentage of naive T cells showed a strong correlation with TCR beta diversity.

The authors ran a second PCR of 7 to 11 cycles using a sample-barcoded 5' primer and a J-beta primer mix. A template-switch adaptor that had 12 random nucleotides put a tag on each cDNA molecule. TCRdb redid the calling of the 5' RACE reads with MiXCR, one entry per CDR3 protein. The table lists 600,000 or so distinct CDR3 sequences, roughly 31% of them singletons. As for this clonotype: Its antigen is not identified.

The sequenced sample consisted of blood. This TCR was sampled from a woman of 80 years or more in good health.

The CDR3 protein is CSVEDPGSHEQYF. The CDR3, as DNA: TGCAGCGTTGAAGATCCAGGGTCCCACGAGCAGTACTTC. This chain connects TRBV29-1 to TRBJ2-7; D is perhaps TRBD1 (5 bases). Germline V gives CDR1 SQVTM, CDR2 ANQGSEA. V lost 0 bases to trimming and J lost 5 bases, with 11 bases between them. The CDR3 spans 13 residues.